The 25 T cell receptor beta chains below were found in one sample sequenced in a study of T cell repertoires in cytomegalovirus infection. MiXCR, applied by TCRdb to the reads, yields one record per CDR3 protein. The sample includes hundreds of thousands of distinct CDR3 sequences, 6% to 8% of them seen just once. The sequenced material came from PBMCs. Source of these receptors: a human donor in good health (CMV status not recorded). Some clones in this sample may be carry-over from other donors' samples.

This clonotype has a count of ten or more. This chain uses TRBV10-3 with TRBJ1-5, with D possibly being TRBD1 (5 bases). The CDR3 runs to 12 residues. CDR1 and CDR2 from the germline V gene are ENHRY and SYGVKD. Trimming shortened V by 6 bases and J by 7 bases, and 10 bases separated the two germline ends. CDR3 bases: TGTGCCATCAGCCAGGGAGGGCAGCCCCAGCATTTT. As protein: CAISQGGQPQHF.

This clonotype was seen repeatedly, ten times or more. V and J are TRBV7-3 and TRBJ1-1; TRBD1 might be the D (6 bases). Per germline, CDR1 SGHTA and CDR2 FQGTGA. Trimming took 4 bases from V and 1 from J, leaving 16 bases between them. This CDR3 comprises 16 residues. CDR3 region: CASSSKTGAENTEAFF. For the CDR3, the DNA is TGTGCCAGCAGCTCCAAGACAGGAGCGGAGAACACTGAAGCTTTCTTT.

This clonotype was seen ten or more times. V is TRBV12-3 or TRBV12-4 and J is TRBJ1-2; perhaps TRBD1 as D (5 bases). The CDR3 runs to 16 residues. V lost 6 bases to trimming and J lost 1 base, with 18 bases between them. The CDR3 protein is CASSPGGRGLNYGYTF. The CDR3 DNA reads as TGTGCCAGCAGCCCCGGGGGGAGAGGACTTAACTATGGCTACACCTTC.

Only a few counts were recorded for this clonotype. This chain uses TRBV7-1 with TRBJ2-1; no definite D call. TRBV7-1 is noted as an ORF with a role that remains uncertain. The CDR3 sequence is 12 residues long. Trimming took off 5 bases at V and 6 bases at J, with 8 bases between the two ends. The CDR3 protein is CASSRDPNEQFF. Written as DNA, the CDR3 is TGTGCCAGCAGCCGAGACCCCAATGAGCAGTTCTTC.

This clonotype occurred many times. The chain has TRBV7-2 and TRBJ2-6; D call uncertain. The CDR3 has 18 amino acids. V was shortened by 1 base and J by 1 base, with 14 bases between the two germline ends. CDR1 is SGHTA and CDR2 is FQGNSA in the germline V gene. Here the CDR3 reads CASSLVGGRLSGANVLTF. CDR3 DNA sequence: TGTGCCAGCAGCTTAGTGGGCGGCAGGTTATCTGGGGCCAACGTCCTGACTTTC.

There are many counts of this clonotype. J is TRBJ1-3 and V is TRBV4-2, with a weak D call TRBD1 (6 bases). V was pared by 0 bases and J by 6 bases, with 12 bases between. This CDR3 spans 15 amino acids. Germline V gives CDR1 LGHNA, CDR2 YNFKEQ. In DNA form, the CDR3 reads TGTGCCAGCAGCCAAGATACCGGGGGCGTAAACACCATATATTTT. The encoded protein is CASSQDTGGVNTIYF.

The J gene is TRBJ1-2, the V gene TRBV29-1, with 10 nucleotides matching TRBD1. This CDR3 has 15 amino acids. Germline V CDR1 and CDR2: SQVTM, ANQGSEA. J lost 6 bases, V lost 3 bases, and 10 bases had no gene match. CDR3 bases: TGCAGCGTTGAGTGGCGGGACAGGGGTATGGATGGCTACACCTTC. Protein: CSVEWRDRGMDGYTF. Together with reference TRBV29-1 and TRBJ1-2, the CDR3 gives the full variable domain: SAVISQKPSRDICQRGTSLTIQCQVDSQVTMMFWYRQQPGQSLTLIATANQGSEATYESGFVIDKFPISRPNLTFSTLTVSNMSPEDSSIYLCSVEWRDRGMDGYTFGSGTRLTVV.

This clonotype was detected many times. This rearrangement joins TRBV28 to TRBJ2-1; 10 bases are shared with TRBD1. This CDR3 has 12 residues. The trim removed 8 bases at V and 7 bases at J, leaving 2 bases unmatched. Looked up from germline, CDR1 is MDHEN and CDR2 is SYDVKM. This chain's CDR3 is CASRTGGNEQFF. The CDR3, as DNA: TGTGCCAGCCGGACAGGGGGAAATGAGCAGTTCTTC.

This clonotype was seen repeatedly, ten times or more. The J gene is TRBJ2-3, the V gene TRBV27, with 7 bases aligning to TRBD2. The junction had 9 bases not matched to a gene; V was cut back by 8 bases and J by 4 bases. In germline, CDR1 is MNHEY, CDR2 SMNVEV (reference sequence). This CDR3 region has 14 residues. CDR3: CASSSNLAADTQYF. CDR3 coding DNA: TGTGCCAGCTCTTCTAACCTAGCGGCAGATACGCAGTATTTT.

This clonotype was recorded at least ten times. Written as DNA, the CDR3 is TGTGCCAGCAGCTTTACTAGCGGGGGGCTGAACACCGGGGAGCTGTTTTTT. Its translation is CASSFTSGGLNTGELFF. The V gene is TRBV7-2, the J gene TRBJ2-2; 12 bases are shared with TRBD2. With V trimmed by 3 bases and J by 1 base, 3 bases remained unmatched. The CDR3 spans 17 residues. CDR1 is SGHTA and CDR2 is FQGNSA in the germline V gene.

This clonotype was recorded at least ten times. The genes are TRBV7-9 and TRBJ1-1, with TRBD1 identical over 10 bases. The CDR3 extends over 14 amino acids. Germline CDR1 reads SEHNR; CDR2 reads FQNEAQ (reference sequence). V lost 4 bases, J lost 3 bases, and 2 bases stayed unmatched. The CDR3: CASSSDRGHTEAFF. In DNA form, the CDR3 reads TGTGCCAGCAGCTCCGACAGGGGGCACACTGAAGCTTTCTTT. Based on the CDR3 plus reference TRBV7-9 and TRBJ1-1, the full variable domain is DTGVSQNPRHKITKRGQNVTFRCDPISEHNRLYWYRQTLGQGPEFLTYFQNEAQLEKSRLLSDRFSAERPKGSFSTLEIQRTEQGDSAMYLCASSSDRGHTEAFFGQGTRLTVV.

In this sample, this clonotype turned up many times. The chain has TRBV6-5 and TRBJ2-3, with 9 bases lining up with TRBD2. The V and J ends lost 6 bases and 2 bases, in that order; junction bases with no gene match: 15. The CDR3 loop spans 18 amino acids. In germline, CDR1 is MNHEY, CDR2 SVGAGI. The CDR3 bases are TGTGCCAGCAGCAACAATAAGGGGACTAGCAGATTCACAGATACGCAGTATTTT. As protein: CASSNNKGTSRFTDTQYF.

This clonotype was picked up a small number of times. J is TRBJ2-5 and V is TRBV5-1, with 8 bases that match TRBD2. V gave up 1 base and J gave up 2 bases; unmatched junction bases: 1. CDR1 SGHRS and CDR2 YFSETQ come from the germline V gene. This CDR3 is built from 14 residues. The CDR3 DNA reads as TGCGCCAGCAGCTTGCCGGGGGGGCAAGAGACCCAGTACTTC. This encodes CASSLPGGQETQYF.

The chain recombines TRBV12-3 or TRBV12-4 with TRBJ2-6; D may be TRBD2 (5 bases). Between the trimmed V and J ends, which lost 6 bases and 4 bases, there was a span of 13 bases. The CDR3 length is 15 residues. The CDR3 DNA is TGTGCCAGCAGCGACTACGGTTCCGGGGCCAACGTCCTGACTTTC. It translates to CASSDYGSGANVLTF.

This clonotype came up a few times. The CDR3 is CASSVGMVGTDTQYF. The CDR3 DNA is TGTGCCAGCAGCGTAGGCATGGTTGGCACAGATACGCAGTATTTT. The V and J genes are TRBV9 and TRBJ2-3; D is unclear. CDR1 SGDLS and CDR2 YYNGEE come from the germline V gene. Trimming removed 0 bases at V and 1 base at J, with 9 bases between. This CDR3 region has 15 residues.

This clonotype has at least ten counts. The gene calls are TRBV7-2 and TRBJ1-6; 8 bases map to TRBD1. CDR1 and CDR2 from the germline V gene are SGHTA and FQGNSA. The CDR3 has 16 residues. V dropped 4 bases and J dropped 10; count of bases not matched to a gene: 12. Here the CDR3 DNA reads TGTGCCAGCAGCTACTCTACCGGGACAGGTTCCTCACCCCTCCACTTT. It translates to CASSYSTGTGSSPLHF.

In this sample, this clonotype turned up many times. The chain employs TRBV10-3 and TRBJ1-2; 8 bases line up with TRBD1. Germline loops: CDR1 ENHRY, CDR2 SYGVKD. CDR3 size: 15 residues. Trimming at V came to 7 bases and at J to 3 bases, leaving 10 bases not matched to a gene. CDR3 residues: CAITGQASVDYGYTF. In DNA form, the CDR3 reads TGTGCCATCACGGGACAGGCCTCCGTCGACTATGGCTACACCTTC.

This clonotype has ten or more counts. The chain links TRBV6-1 to TRBJ1-5, with 8 bases that match TRBD1. V was clipped by 6 bases and J by 5 bases; unmatched bases: 9. There are 15 residues in the CDR3. Germline V gene data show CDR1 as MNHNS and CDR2 as SASEGT. CDR3 bases: TGTGCCAGCAGCTCCGACAGGGGTGGAGATCAGCCCCAGCATTTT. Protein: CASSSDRGGDQPQHF.

This clonotype was observed at least ten times. The CDR3 loop reads CASGLPRNEQFF. The DNA for the CDR3 is TGTGCCAGCGGGCTGCCCCGCAATGAGCAGTTCTTC. The rearrangement joins TRBV12-3 or TRBV12-4 to TRBJ2-1; D unclear. There are 12 residues in the CDR3. Between the trimmed V and J ends, which lost 8 bases and 6 bases, there was a span of 11 bases.

The chain employs TRBV10-3 and TRBJ2-7; TRBD1 matches 8 bases. The CDR3 consists of 18 residues. Germline CDR1 ENHRY, CDR2 SYGVKD. Trimming removed 3 bases from V and 3 bases from J; junction bases left unmatched: 16. CDR3 DNA sequence: TGTGCCATCAGTGATTACACTCTCGGGACAGGAGTTCTCTACGAGCAGTACTTC. This gives the protein CAISDYTLGTGVLYEQYF.

This clonotype has at least ten counts. J is TRBJ1-1 and V is TRBV12-3 or TRBV12-4; tentatively, D is TRBD1 (5 bases). The CDR3 length is 14 residues. The ends were cut back, 5 bases at V and 4 bases at J, with 14 bases in the middle. The CDR3 bases are TGTGCCAGCAGTCTTGGGGGGGGAAGCACTGAAGCTTTCTTT. This translates into CASSLGGGSTEAFF.

This clonotype was recorded many times. The chain carries TRBV7-3 and TRBJ2-1; possible D gene TRBD2, 7 bases. CDR3 length: 17 amino acids. The V end was cut by 1 base, the J end by 0 bases, with 13 bases between. Germline V gene lookup returns CDR1 SGHTA and CDR2 FQGTGA. The CDR3 coding sequence is TGTGCCAGCAGCTTAATTGGGGGGGCCAGCTCCTACAATGAGCAGTTCTTC. Translated: CASSLIGGASSYNEQFF.

This clonotype was counted ten times or more. The chain has TRBV2 and TRBJ2-3; D remains ambiguous. Trimming took 3 bases from V and 4 from J, leaving 20 bases between them. This CDR3 comprises 17 residues. CDR1 and CDR2 (germline): SNHLY, FYNNEI. The CDR3 sequence: CASSETPDTLVADTQYF. In DNA form, the CDR3 reads TGTGCCAGCAGTGAGACCCCCGATACGCTAGTGGCAGATACGCAGTATTTT. Drawing the rest from reference TRBV2 and TRBJ2-3, the complete variable domain is EPEVTQTPSHQVTQMGQEVILRCVPISNHLYFYWYRQILGQKVEFLVSFYNNEISEKSEIFDDQFSVERPDGSNFTLKIRSTKLEDSAMYFCASSETPDTLVADTQYFGPGTRLTVL.

This clonotype was seen many times. The chain is built from TRBV3-1 and TRBJ1-5; D is undetermined. The CDR3 is made up of 14 amino acids. V lost 4 bases to trimming and J lost 3 bases, with 10 bases between them. In germline, CDR1 is LGHDT, CDR2 YNNKEL (reference sequence). Here the CDR3 DNA reads TGTGCCAGCAGCCGGTTATCAGACAATCAGCCCCAGCATTTT. The encoded protein is CASSRLSDNQPQHF.

This clonotype was seen many times. The V and J genes are TRBV29-1 and TRBJ1-3; D is uncertain. The CDR3 consists of 13 residues. V lost 7 bases and J lost 2, with 12 bases in between. Germline V gene lookup returns CDR1 SQVTM and CDR2 ANQGSEA. The CDR3 DNA sequence: TGCAGCGCGAACGATAGAACTGGAAACACCATATATTTT. Translation: CSANDRTGNTIYF.